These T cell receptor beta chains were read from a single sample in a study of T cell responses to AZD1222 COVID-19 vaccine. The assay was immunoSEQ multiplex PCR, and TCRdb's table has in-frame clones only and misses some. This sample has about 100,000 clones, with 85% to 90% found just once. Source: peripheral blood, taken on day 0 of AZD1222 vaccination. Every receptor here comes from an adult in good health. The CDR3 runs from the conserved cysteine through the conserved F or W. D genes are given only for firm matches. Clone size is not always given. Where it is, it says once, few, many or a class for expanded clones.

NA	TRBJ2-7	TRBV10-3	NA	CATWDSPYEQYF	TGTGCCACATGGGACTCTCCCTACGAGCAGTACTTC
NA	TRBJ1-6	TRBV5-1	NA	CASSLVTGGGPGYNSPLHF	TGCGCCAGCAGCTTGGTAACAGGCGGCGGCCCTGGGTATAATTCACCCCTCCACTTT
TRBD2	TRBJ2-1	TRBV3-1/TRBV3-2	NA	CASSSLTSSHYNEQFF	TGTGCCAGCAGCTCCCTGACTAGCTCTCATTACAATGAGCAGTTCTTC
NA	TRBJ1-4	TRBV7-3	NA	CASSPRGGGDEKLFF	TGTGCCAGCAGCCCGCGTGGAGGGGGGGATGAAAAACTGTTTTTT
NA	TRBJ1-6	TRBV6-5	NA	CASTPGRPFSSLHF	TGTGCCAGCACCCCGGGACGGCCGTTTTCATCCCTCCACTTT
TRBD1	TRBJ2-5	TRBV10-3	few	CAISWPGGSETQYF	TGTGCCATCAGTTGGCCAGGGGGCTCTGAGACCCAGTACTTC
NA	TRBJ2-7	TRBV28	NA	CASGLRGLSYEQYF	TGTGCCAGCGGGCTACGGGGGCTCTCCTACGAGCAGTACTTC
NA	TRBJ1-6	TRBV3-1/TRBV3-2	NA	CASSQDLVQNNSPLHF	TGTGCCAGCAGCCAAGACCTGGTACAGAATAATTCACCCCTCCACTTT
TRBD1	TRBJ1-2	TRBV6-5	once	CASNPLTGGLYGYTF	TGTGCCAGCAATCCGTTAACAGGGGGCCTCTACGGCTACACCTTC
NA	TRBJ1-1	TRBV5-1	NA	CASSLDERTEAFF	TGCGCCAGCAGCTTGGACGAAAGAACTGAAGCTTTCTTT
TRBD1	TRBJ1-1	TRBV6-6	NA	CASSLGQGDGYTEAFF	TGTGCCAGCAGCCTAGGCCAGGGGGACGGATACACTGAAGCTTTCTTT
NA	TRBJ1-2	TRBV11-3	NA	CASSPRVQAGGYTF	TGTGCCAGCAGCCCCAGGGTCCAGGCGGGAGGCTACACCTTC
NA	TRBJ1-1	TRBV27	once	CASSFIANTEAFF	TGTGCCAGCAGTTTCATTGCGAACACTGAAGCTTTCTTT
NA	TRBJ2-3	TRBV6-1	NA	CASSEDGGGGLDTQYF	TGTGCCAGCAGTGAAGATGGGGGAGGGGGTTTAGATACGCAGTATTTT
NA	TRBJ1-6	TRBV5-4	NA	CASSGGREDIPSSYNSPLHF	TGTGCCAGCAGCGGGGGCCGGGAGGACATCCCGAGCTCCTATAATTCACCCCTCCACTTT
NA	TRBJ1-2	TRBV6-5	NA	CASSYSSTLGLGYTF	TGTGCCAGCAGTTACTCGTCGACCTTAGGTCTCGGCTACACCTTC
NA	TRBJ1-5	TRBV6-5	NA	CATRGGDSNQPQHF	TGTGCCACCAGAGGAGGTGATAGCAATCAGCCCCAGCATTTT
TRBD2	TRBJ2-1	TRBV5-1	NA	CASSLGVAGAHNEQFF	TGCGCCAGCAGCTTGGGGGTAGCGGGAGCCCACAATGAGCAGTTCTTC
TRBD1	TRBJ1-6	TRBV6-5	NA	CASRTGVISPLHF	TGTGCCAGCAGAACAGGGGTGATTTCACCCCTCCACTTT
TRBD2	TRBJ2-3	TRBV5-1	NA	CASSFRLAVSDTQYF	TGCGCCAGCAGCTTCAGACTAGCGGTTTCAGATACGCAGTATTTT
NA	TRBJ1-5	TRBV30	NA	CAWNWGNQPQHF	TGTGCCTGGAACTGGGGGAATCAGCCCCAGCATTTT
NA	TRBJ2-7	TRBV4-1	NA	CASSQGPADRYEQYF	TGCGCCAGCAGCCAAGGTCCAGCAGACAGATACGAGCAGTACTTC
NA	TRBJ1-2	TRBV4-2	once	CASSQERTVNYGYTF	TGTGCCAGCAGCCAAGAAAGGACGGTTAACTATGGCTACACCTTC
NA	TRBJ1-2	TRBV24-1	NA	CATSDQTANYGYTF	TGTGCCACCAGTGACCAGACAGCTAACTATGGCTACACCTTC
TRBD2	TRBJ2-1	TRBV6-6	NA	CASSPLAGGSYNEQFF	TGTGCCAGCAGCCCACTAGCGGGGGGTTCCTACAATGAGCAGTTCTTC
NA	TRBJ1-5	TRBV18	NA	CASSPGRGFTQPQHF	TGTGCCAGCTCACCAGGTCGGGGGTTTACTCAGCCCCAGCATTTT
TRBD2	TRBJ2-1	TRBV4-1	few	CASSHIAGGPGEQFF	TGCGCCAGCAGCCATATAGCGGGGGGGCCGGGTGAGCAGTTCTTC
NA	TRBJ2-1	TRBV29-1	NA	CSAAQREQFF	TGCAGCGCAGCTCAGCGTGAGCAGTTCTTC
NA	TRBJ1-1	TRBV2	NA	CASNPRPSTEAFF	TGTGCCAGCAATCCCCGGCCGTCAACTGAAGCTTTCTTT
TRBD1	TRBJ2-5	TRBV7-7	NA	CASSPETGGQETQYF	TGTGCCAGCAGCCCGGAGACAGGGGGCCAAGAGACCCAGTACTTC
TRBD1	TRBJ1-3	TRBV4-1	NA	CASSQTGQSSGNTIYF	TGCGCCAGCAGCCAAACGGGACAGAGCTCTGGAAACACCATATATTTT
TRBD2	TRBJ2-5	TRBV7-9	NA	CASSLVSGGAETQYF	TGTGCCAGCAGCTTAGTGAGCGGGGGGGCCGAGACCCAGTACTTC
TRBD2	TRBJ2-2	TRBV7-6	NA	CASSLPRTSGTPGELFF	TGTGCCAGCAGCCTCCCGCGGACTAGCGGGACCCCCGGGGAGCTGTTTTTT
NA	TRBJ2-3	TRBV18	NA	CASSPSLGEYADTQYF	TGTGCCAGCTCACCAAGCCTGGGGGAGTACGCAGATACGCAGTATTTT
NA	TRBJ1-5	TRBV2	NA	CASSEREGQPQHF	TGTGCCAGCAGTGAAAGGGAGGGTCAGCCCCAGCATTTT
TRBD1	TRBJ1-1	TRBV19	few	CASSPQGGDTEAFF	TGTGCCAGTAGTCCCCAGGGGGGGGACACTGAAGCTTTCTTT
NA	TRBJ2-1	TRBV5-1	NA	CASSLGRNEQFF	TGCGCCAGCAGCTTGGGCCGTAATGAGCAGTTCTTC
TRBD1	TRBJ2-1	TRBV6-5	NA	CASSYIDRDGEQFF	TGTGCCAGCAGTTACATTGACAGGGATGGTGAGCAGTTCTTC
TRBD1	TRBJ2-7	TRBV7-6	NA	CASSPTGRTYEQYF	TGTGCCAGCAGCCCGACAGGGAGAACCTACGAGCAGTACTTC
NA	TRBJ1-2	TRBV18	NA	CASSPPAASPYGYTF	TGTGCCAGCTCACCCCCCGCGGCATCCCCGTATGGCTACACCTTC